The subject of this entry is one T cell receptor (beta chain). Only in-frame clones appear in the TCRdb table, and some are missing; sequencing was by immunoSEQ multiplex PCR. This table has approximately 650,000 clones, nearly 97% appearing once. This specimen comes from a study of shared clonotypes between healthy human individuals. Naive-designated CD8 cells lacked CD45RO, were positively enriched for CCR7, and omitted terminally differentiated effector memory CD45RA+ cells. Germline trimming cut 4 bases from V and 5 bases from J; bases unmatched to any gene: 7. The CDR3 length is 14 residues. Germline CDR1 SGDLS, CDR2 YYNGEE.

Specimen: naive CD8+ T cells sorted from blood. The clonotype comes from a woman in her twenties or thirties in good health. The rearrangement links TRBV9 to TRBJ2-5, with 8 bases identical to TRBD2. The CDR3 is CASSPGGGGETQYF. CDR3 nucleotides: TGTGCCAGCAGCCCCGGGGGGGGCGGTGAGACCCAGTACTTC. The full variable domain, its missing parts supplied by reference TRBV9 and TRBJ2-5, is DSGVTQTPKHLITATGQRVTLRCSPRSGDLSVYWYQQSLDQGLQFLIQYYNGEERAKGNILERFSAQQFPDLHSELNLSSLELGDSALYFCASSPGGGGETQYFGPGTRLLVL.